The 5 T cell receptor beta chains listed next were all sequenced from one sample in a study of blood T cell repertoires in COVID-19. Measured with immunoSEQ multiplex PCR; TCRdb has only the in-frame clones, and not every one. This sample has 650,000 to 800,000 clones; 85% to 90% occur once, and the top ten carry roughly 0.26%. The specimen was peripheral blood. All receptors come from a young woman with acute or convalescent COVID-19.

The rearrangement joins TRBV3-1 (or the pseudogene TRBV3-2) to TRBJ2-3; possibly TRBD2 for D (6 bases). Per the germline V gene, CDR1 is LGHDT and CDR2 is YNNKEL (reference sequence). Trimming cost V 3 bases and J 5 bases, with 21 bases left between them. This CDR3 has 17 amino acids. CDR3: CASSHQIPGLLIDTQYF. The CDR3 DNA reads TGTGCCAGCAGCCATCAGATACCGGGACTTTTAATAGATACGCAGTATTTT.

This sequence joins TRBV9 and TRBJ1-6, with 7 bases identical to TRBD1. With 0 bases clipped from V and 7 bases from J, the junction kept 4 bases outside the gene matches. This CDR3 contains 15 residues. The V gene's germline CDR1 is SGDLS and CDR2 YYNGEE. CDR3 sequence (DNA): TGTGCCAGCAGCGTAGTTGCAGGGGGAAATTCACCCCTCCACTTT. It translates to CASSVVAGGNSPLHF.

V gene TRBV7-2 combines with J gene TRBJ1-1; D unclear. CDR1 SGHTA and CDR2 FQGNSA come from the germline V gene. V was shortened by 5 bases and J by 1 base, with 8 bases between the two germline ends. The CDR3 has 13 residues. The CDR3 DNA reads as TGTGCCAGCAGCCCCTGGGCGAACACTGAAGCTTTCTTT. Its translation is CASSPWANTEAFF. The full variable domain, rest sourced from reference TRBV7-2 and TRBJ1-1, is GAGVSQSPSNKVTEKGKDVELRCDPISGHTALYWYRQSLGQGLEFLIYFQGNSAPDKSGLPSDRFSAERTGGSVSTLTIQRTQQEDSAVYLCASSPWANTEAFFGQGTRLTVV.

This chain links TRBV10-3 with TRBJ1-3; D might be TRBD1 (5 bases). V dropped 5 bases and J dropped 0 bases, with 11 bases sitting between them. Germline loops: CDR1 ENHRY, CDR2 SYGVKD. The CDR3 totals 15 residues. The DNA for the CDR3 is TGTGCCATCAGTACGGGGGGACTCTCTGGAAACACCATATATTTT. Encoded protein: CAISTGGLSGNTIYF.

The rearrangement uses TRBV5-8 and TRBJ1-4; D gene uncertain. The CDR3 extends over 14 amino acids. Trimming removed 0 bases at V and 8 bases at J, with 11 bases between. CDR1 is SGHTS and CDR2 is YDEGEE in the germline V gene. Here the CDR3 reads CASSLVPIGEKLFF. The DNA for the CDR3 is TGTGCCAGCAGCTTGGTACCGATTGGCGAAAAACTGTTTTTT.